The clone carrying this TCR beta chain appeared a few times. The data are from a study of T cells after yellow fever vaccination. Germline loops: CDR1 SGHDT, CDR2 YYEEEE. V shed 1 base and J shed 3 bases, with 13 bases lying between them. The CDR3 is 15 residues long. TCRdb re-analysed the 5' RACE reads in MiXCR, keeping a single row per CDR3 protein. The sample holds fewer than 400,000 distinct CDR3 sequences, about 10% seen once. The TCR comes from a man between 18 and 29 years old who received the YFV17D yellow fever vaccine. The chain links TRBV5-6 to TRBJ2-5; possibly TRBD2 for D (6 bases). The source material was CD4+ T cells sorted from PBMCs, sampled 45 days after the yellow fever booster vaccination. The CDR3 nucleotides are TGTGCCAGCAGCTTGTCCGGGACTCCCAAAGAGACCCAGTACTTC. Its protein product is CASSLSGTPKETQYF. Full variable domain (rest looked up from reference TRBV5-6 and TRBJ2-5): DAGVTQSPTHLIKTRGQQVTLRCSPKSGHDTVSWYQQALGQGPQFIFQYYEEEERQRGNFPDRFSGHQFPNYSSELNVNALLLGDSALYLCASSLSGTPKETQYFGPGTRLLVL.